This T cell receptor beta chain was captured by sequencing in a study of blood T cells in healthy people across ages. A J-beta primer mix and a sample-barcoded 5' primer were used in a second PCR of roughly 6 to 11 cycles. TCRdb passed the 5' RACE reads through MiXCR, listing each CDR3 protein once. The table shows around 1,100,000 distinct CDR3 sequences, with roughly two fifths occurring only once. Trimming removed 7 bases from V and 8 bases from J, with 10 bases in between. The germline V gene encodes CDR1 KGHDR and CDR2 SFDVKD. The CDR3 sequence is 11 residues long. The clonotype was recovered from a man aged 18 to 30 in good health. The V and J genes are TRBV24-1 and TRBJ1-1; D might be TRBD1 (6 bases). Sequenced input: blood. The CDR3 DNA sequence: TGTGCCACCAGAAGGGGGGACGAAGCTTTCTTT. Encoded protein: CATRRGDEAFF.